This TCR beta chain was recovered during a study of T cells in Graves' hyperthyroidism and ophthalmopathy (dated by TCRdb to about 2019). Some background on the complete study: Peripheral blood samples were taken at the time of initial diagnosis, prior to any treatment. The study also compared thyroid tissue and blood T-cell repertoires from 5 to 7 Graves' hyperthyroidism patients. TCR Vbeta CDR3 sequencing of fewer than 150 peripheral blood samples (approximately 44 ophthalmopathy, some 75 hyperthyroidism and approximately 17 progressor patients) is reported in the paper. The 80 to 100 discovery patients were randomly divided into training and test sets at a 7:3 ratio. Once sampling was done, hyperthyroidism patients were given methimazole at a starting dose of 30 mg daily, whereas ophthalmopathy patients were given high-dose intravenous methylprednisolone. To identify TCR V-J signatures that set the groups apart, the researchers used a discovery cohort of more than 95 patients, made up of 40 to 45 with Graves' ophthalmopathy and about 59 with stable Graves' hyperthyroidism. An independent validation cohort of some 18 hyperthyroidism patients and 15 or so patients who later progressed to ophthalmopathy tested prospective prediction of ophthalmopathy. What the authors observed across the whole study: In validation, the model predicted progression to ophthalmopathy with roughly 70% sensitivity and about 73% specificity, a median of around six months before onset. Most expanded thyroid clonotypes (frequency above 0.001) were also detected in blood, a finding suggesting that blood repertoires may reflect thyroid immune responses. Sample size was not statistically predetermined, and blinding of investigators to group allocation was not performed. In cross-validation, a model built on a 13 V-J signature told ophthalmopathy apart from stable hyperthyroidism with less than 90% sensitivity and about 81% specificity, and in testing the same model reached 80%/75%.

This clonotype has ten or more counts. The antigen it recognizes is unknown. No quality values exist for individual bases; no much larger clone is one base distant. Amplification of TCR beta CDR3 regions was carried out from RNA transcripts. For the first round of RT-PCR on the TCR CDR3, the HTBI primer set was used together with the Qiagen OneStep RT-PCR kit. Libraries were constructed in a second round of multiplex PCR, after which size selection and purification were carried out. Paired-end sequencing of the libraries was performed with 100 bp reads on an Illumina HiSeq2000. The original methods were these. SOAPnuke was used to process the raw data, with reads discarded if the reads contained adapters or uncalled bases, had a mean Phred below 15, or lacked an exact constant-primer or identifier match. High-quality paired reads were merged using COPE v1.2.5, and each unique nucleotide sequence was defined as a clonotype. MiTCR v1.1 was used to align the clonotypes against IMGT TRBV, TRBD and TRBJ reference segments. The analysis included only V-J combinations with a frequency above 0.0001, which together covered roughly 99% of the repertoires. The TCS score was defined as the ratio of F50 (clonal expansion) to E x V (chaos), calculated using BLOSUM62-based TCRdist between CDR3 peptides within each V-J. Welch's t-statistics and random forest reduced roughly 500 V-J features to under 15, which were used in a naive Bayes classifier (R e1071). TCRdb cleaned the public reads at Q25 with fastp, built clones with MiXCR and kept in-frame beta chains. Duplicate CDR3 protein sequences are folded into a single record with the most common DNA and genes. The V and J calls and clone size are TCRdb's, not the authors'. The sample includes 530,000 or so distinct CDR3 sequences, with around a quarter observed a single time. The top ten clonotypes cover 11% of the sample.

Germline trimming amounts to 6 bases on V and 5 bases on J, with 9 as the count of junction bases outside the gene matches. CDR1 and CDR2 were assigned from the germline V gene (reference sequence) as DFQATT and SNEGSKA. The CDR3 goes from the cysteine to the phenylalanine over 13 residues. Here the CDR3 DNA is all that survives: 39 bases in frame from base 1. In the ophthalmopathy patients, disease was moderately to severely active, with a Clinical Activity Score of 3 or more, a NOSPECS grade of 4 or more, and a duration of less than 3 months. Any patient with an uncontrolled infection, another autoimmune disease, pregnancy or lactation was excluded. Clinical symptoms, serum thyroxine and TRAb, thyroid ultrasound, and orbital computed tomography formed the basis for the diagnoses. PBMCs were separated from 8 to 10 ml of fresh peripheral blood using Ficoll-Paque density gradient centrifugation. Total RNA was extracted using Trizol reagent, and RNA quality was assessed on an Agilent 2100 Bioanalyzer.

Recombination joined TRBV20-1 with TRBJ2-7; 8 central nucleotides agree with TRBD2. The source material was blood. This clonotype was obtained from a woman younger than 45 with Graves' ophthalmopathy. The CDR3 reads CSAYASGPNEQYF. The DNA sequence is TGCAGTGCCTACGCTAGCGGGCCCAACGAGCAGTACTTC.